Sequencing of this T cell receptor beta chain was carried out in a study of T cells in Graves' hyperthyroidism and ophthalmopathy. Researchers barred patients who had uncontrolled infection, other autoimmune disease, pregnancy or lactation. This clonotype was counted ten times or more. V dropped 5 bases and J dropped 4 bases, with 21 bases sitting between them. CDR1 and CDR2 (germline): MNHEY, SVGAGI. CDR3 length: 17 residues. Authors of the study amplified TCR beta CDR3 regions from RNA transcripts. In the first-round RT-PCR of the TCR CDR3, the HTBI primer set was used. TCRdb itself ran the multiplex PCR reads through MiXCR, one entry per CDR3 protein. The sample records about 520,000 distinct CDR3 sequences, roughly a quarter being singletons.

This receptor was identified in a woman aged 25 to 45 with Graves' ophthalmopathy. This chain uses TRBV6-5 with TRBJ1-5, with D possibly matching TRBD1 (6 bases). Sequenced input: blood. In nucleotides, the CDR3 is TGTGCCAGCAGTAGAGAGGGGGGACCCCTAGGTAATCAGCCCCAGCATTTT. Its translation: CASSREGGPLGNQPQHF.